This T cell receptor beta chain was recovered during a study of blood T cell repertoires in COVID-19. Study-level information: COVID-19 samples collected from the United States, Italy and Spain covered acute and convalescent phases. Sources were T cells, B-cell-depleted T cells, or PBMCs; the material itself was cDNA or gDNA.

The CDR3 runs to 13 residues. Germline-derived CDR1 and CDR2 are SGHVS and FNYEAQ. V lost 3 bases to trimming and J lost 5 bases, with 7 bases between them. In the source study's methods: Amplification of reference gene primers was used by the study to estimate nucleated cell counts. Data came from immunoSEQ multiplex PCR; TCRdb stores just in-frame clones and leaves some out. V and J calls and clone size are as listed in that table; D and trimming were resolved from the DNA. The sample consists of hundreds of thousands of clones, roughly nine tenths of them appearing once. On this clone: Different DNA sequences within this sample yield the same CDR3.

The sequenced sample consisted of peripheral blood. This TCR was recovered from a man younger than 30 with active or convalescent COVID-19. J is TRBJ2-2 and V is TRBV7-6; no clear D gene. CDR3 in amino acids: CASSFGVTGELFF. CDR3 coding DNA: TGTGCCAGCAGCTTCGGAGTAACCGGGGAGCTGTTTTTT.